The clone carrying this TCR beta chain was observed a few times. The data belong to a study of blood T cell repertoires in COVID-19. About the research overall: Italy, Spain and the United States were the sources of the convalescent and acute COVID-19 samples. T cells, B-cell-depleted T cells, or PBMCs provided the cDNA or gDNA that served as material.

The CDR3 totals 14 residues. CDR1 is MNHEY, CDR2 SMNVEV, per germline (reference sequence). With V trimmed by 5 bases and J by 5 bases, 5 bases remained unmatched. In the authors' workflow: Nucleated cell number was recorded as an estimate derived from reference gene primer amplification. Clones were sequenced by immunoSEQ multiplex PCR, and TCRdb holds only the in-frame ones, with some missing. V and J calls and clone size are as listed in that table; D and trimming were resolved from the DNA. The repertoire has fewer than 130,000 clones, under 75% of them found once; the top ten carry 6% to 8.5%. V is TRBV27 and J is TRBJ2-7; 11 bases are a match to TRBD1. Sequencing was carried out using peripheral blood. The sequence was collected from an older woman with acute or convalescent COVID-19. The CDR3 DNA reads TGTGCCAGCAGTGGGGACAGGGGGATGGACGAGCAGTACTTC. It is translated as CASSGDRGMDEQYF.